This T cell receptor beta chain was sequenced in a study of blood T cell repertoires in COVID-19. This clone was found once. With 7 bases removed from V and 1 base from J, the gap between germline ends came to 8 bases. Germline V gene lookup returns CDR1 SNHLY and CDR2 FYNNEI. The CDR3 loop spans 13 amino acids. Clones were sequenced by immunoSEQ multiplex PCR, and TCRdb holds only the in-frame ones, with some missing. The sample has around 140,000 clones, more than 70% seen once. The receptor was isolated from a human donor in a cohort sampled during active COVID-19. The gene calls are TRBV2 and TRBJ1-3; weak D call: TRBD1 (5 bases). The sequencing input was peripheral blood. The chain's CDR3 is CASNPGSGNTIYF. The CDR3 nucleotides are TGTGCCAGCAACCCAGGGTCTGGAAACACCATATATTTT.